Listed below are T cell receptor beta chains from one sample, sequenced in a study of cytomegalovirus exposure and HLA in healthy donors. Measured with immunoSEQ multiplex PCR; TCRdb has only the in-frame clones, and not every one. The sample shows about 140,000 clones, around 75% of them seen only once. Sequenced sample: PBMCs. These receptor sequences come from a female donor in good health and CMV-seronegative. Both conserved end residues are part of each CDR3. A clone size is listed for some rows: how often the clone was seen (once, few, many), or a class if it is expanded.

NA,TRBV27,CASSLMGPNEKLFF
few,TRBV6-5,CASSPHTMNTEAFF
NA,TRBV11-2,CASSSQGAPYEQYF
NA,TRBV6-5,CASSYSRLTNEKLFF
NA,TRBV7-2,CASSLDRGNEKLFF
NA,TRBV7-9,CASSAGTSGRVGGETQYF
NA,TRBV6-5,CASSQDRYSGNTIYF
NA,TRBV29-1,CSVGVFGTTGVTYEQYF
once,TRBV4-1,CASSQAGTGSSEQYF
once,TRBV5-1,CASNTGLEETQYF
few,TRBV27,CASRPLAGVTGELFF
NA,TRBV25-1,CTSLTDRGNTEAFF
NA,TRBV5-4,CASSLVSAGASTDTQYF
NA,TRBV7-3,CASSAPGTGVYGYTF
NA,TRBV28,CASSSPSREGWGEQFF
once,TRBV27,CASSLTGNEQFF
NA,TRBV4-1,CASSQQREGTDTQYF
once,TRBV4-1,CASSQEYASGETQYF
NA,TRBV10-2,CASRAYRDRYNEQFF
NA,TRBV28,CASGLAGVYEQYF
NA,TRBV6-5,CASSYFNQMNTEAFF
NA,TRBV10-1,CASSAGINQPQHF
NA,TRBV28,CASSWSRRVRTDTQYF
few,TRBV6-5,CASSYQLGGNTEAFF
NA,TRBV28,CASSLKGRGTEAFF